This T cell receptor beta chain was observed in a study of T cells in localized non-small cell lung cancer. The CDR3 spans 14 residues. The V gene's germline CDR1 is SGHTA and CDR2 FQGNSA. The ends lost 3 bases at V and 8 bases at J; junction bases unmatched: 7. Notes on this clone: Its cognate antigen is unknown.

Whole-study results and caveats: In adjacent lung, a median roughly 60 of the top 100 tumor clones were found. With higher T cell density in blood came longer overall survival. Heterogeneity remains possible, as sequencing covered one tumor region only. Uninvolved adjacent lung had the highest recorded T cell clonality, with tumor below it.

The table came from immunoSEQ multiplex PCR; TCRdb's copy has only in-frame clones and leaves some out. This sample has 70,000 to 95,000 clones, with approximately 91% found just once. The material was PBMCs, obtained before any cancer treatment. V and J are TRBV7-2 and TRBJ2-3, with 8 bases matching TRBD2. The sequence was collected from a woman aged 40 to 75 with stage II squamous cell lung carcinoma. CDR3: CASSFLPTSATQYF. The CDR3, as DNA: TGTGCCAGCAGCTTTCTTCCGACTAGCGCTACGCAGTATTTT.